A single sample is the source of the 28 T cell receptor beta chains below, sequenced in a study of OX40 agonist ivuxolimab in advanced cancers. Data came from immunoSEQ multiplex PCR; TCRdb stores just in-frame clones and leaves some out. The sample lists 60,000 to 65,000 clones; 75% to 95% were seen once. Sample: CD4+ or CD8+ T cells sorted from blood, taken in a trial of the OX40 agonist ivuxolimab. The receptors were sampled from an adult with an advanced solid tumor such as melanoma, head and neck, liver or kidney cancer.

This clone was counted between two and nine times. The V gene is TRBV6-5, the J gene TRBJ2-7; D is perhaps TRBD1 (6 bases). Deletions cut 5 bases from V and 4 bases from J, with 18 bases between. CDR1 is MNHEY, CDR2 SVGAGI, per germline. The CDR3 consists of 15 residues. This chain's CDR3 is CASSTPRGQLYEQYF. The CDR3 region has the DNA TGTGCCAGCAGTACCCCTAGGGGACAATTGTACGAGCAGTACTTC.

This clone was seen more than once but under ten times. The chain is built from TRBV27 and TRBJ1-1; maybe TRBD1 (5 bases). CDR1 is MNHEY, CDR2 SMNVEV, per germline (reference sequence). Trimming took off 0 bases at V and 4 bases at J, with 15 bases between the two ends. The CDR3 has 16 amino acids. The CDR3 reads CASSLSSAGKATEAFF. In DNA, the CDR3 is TGTGCCAGCAGTTTATCGTCGGCAGGGAAGGCCACTGAAGCTTTCTTT.

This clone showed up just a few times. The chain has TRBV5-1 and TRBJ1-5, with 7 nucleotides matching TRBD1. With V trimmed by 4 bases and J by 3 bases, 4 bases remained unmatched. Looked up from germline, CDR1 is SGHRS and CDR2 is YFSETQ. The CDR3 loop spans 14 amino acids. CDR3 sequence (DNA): TGCGCCAGCAGCACCGGACAGGTCAATCAGCCCCAGCATTTT. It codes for CASSTGQVNQPQHF.

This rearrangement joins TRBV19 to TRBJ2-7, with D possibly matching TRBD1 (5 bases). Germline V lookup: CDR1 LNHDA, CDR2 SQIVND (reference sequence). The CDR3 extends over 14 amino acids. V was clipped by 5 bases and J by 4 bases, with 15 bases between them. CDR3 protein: CASSGTPGIYEQYF. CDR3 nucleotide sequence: TGTGCCAGTAGTGGAACCCCAGGGATTTACGAGCAGTACTTC.

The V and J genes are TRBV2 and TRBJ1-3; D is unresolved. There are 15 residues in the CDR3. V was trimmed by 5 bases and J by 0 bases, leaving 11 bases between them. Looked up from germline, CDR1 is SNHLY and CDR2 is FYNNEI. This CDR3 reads CASSKGGYSGNTIYF. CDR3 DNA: TGTGCCAGCAGTAAGGGAGGTTACTCTGGAAACACCATATATTTT. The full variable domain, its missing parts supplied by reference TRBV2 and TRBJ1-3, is EPEVTQTPSHQVTQMGQEVILRCVPISNHLYFYWYRQILGQKVEFLVSFYNNEISEKSEIFDDQFSVERPDGSNFTLKIRSTKLEDSAMYFCASSKGGYSGNTIYFGEGSWLTVV.

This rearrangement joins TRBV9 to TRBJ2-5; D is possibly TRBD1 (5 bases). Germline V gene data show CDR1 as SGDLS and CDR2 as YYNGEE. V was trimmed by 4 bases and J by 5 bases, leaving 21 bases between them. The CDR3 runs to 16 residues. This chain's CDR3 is CASSTGTDTALETQYF. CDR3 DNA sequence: TGTGCCAGCAGCACCGGAACGGACACGGCCCTTGAGACCCAGTACTTC.

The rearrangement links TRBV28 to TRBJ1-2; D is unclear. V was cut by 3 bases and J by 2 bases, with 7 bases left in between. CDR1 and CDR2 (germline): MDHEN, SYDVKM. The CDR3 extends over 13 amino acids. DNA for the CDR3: TGTGCCAGCAGTTTTTGGGTGAACTATGGCTACACCTTC. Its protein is CASSFWVNYGYTF.

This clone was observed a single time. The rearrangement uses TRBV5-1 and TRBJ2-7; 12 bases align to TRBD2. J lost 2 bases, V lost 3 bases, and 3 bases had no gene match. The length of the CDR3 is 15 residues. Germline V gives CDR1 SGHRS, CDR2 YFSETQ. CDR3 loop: CASSSTSGSPYEQYF. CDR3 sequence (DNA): TGCGCCAGCAGCTCGACTAGCGGGAGTCCCTACGAGCAGTACTTC.

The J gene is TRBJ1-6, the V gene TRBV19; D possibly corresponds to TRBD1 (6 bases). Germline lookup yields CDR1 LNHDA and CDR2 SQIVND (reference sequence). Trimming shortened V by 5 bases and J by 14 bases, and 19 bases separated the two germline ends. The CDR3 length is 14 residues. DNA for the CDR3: TGTGCCAGTAGTGTGGACAGCGCAGGTTCGGCCCTCCACTTT. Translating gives CASSVDSAGSALHF.

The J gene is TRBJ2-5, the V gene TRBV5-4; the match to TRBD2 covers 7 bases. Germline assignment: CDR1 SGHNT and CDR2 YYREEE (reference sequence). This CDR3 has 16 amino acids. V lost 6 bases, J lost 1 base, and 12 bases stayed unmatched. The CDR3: CASTPRGVSGQETQYF. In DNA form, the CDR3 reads TGTGCCAGCACCCCCCGGGGGGTTAGCGGCCAAGAGACCCAGTACTTC.

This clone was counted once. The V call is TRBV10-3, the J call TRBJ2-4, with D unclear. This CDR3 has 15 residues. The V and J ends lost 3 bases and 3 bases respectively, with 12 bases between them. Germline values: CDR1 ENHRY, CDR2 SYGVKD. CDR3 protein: CAISDVSWGKNIQYF. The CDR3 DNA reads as TGTGCCATCAGTGATGTCTCCTGGGGCAAAAACATTCAGTACTTC.

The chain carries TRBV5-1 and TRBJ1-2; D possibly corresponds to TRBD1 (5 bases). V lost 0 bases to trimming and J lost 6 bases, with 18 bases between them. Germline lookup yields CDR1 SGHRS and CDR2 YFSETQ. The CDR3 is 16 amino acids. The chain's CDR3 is CASSLDGGEGAHGYTF. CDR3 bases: TGCGCCAGCAGCTTGGATGGAGGGGAAGGGGCCCATGGCTACACCTTC.

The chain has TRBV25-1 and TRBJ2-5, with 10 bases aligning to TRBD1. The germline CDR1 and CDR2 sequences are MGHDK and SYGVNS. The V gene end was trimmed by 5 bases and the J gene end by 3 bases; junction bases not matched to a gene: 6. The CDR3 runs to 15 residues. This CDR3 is CASSTLGTGEETQYF. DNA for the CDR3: TGTGCCAGCAGTACGCTTGGGACAGGGGAAGAGACCCAGTACTTC.

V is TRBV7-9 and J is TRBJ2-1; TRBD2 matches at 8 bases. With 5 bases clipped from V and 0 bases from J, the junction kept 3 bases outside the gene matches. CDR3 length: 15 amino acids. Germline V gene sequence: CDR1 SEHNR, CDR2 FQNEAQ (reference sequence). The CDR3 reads CASSPLAGSYNEQFF. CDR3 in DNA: TGTGCCAGCAGCCCTCTAGCGGGCTCCTACAATGAGCAGTTCTTC.

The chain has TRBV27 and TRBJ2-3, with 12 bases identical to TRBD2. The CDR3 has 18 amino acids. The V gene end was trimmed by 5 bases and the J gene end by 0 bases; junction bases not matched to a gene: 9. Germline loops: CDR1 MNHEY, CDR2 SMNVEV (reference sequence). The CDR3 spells CASSPRLAGVSSTDTQYF. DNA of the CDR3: TGTGCCAGCAGTCCTCGACTAGCGGGAGTAAGTAGCACAGATACGCAGTATTTT.

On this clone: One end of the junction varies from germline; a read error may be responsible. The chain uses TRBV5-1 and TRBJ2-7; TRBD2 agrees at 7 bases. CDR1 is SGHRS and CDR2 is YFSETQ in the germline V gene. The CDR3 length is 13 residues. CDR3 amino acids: CASSLEVGLAVNF. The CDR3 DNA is TGCGCCAGCAGCTTGGAGGTCGGTCTAGCGGTAAACTTC.

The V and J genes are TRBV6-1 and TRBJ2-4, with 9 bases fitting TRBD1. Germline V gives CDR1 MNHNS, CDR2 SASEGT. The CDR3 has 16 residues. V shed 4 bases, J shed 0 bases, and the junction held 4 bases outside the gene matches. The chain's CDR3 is CASSGPQGAAKNIQYF. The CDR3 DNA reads TGTGCCAGCAGTGGCCCACAGGGGGCAGCCAAAAACATTCAGTACTTC.

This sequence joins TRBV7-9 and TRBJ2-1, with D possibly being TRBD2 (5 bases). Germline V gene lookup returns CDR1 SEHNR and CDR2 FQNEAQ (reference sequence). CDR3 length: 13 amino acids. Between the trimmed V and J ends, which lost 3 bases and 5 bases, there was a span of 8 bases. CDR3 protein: CASSFSADNEQFF. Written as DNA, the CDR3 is TGTGCCAGCAGCTTTTCAGCGGACAATGAGCAGTTCTTC.

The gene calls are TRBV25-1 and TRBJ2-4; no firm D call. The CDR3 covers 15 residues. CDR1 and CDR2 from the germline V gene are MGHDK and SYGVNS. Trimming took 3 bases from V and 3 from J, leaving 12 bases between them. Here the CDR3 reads CASSDSRPGKNIQYF. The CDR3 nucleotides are TGTGCCAGCAGTGACTCTCGGCCCGGCAAAAACATTCAGTACTTC.

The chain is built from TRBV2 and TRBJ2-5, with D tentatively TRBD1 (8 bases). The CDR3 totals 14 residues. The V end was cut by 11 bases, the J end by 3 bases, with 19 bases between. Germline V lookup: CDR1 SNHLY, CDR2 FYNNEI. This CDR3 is CAGQGRDYKETQYF. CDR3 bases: TGTGCCGGACAGGGCCGGGACTACAAAGAGACCCAGTACTTC.

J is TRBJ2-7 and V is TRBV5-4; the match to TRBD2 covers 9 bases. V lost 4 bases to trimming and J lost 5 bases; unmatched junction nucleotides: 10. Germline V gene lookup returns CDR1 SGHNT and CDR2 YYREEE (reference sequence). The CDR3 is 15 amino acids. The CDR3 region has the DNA TGTGCCAGCAGCCCCACCGGCGGGAGGGCTCACGAGCAGTACTTC. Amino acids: CASSPTGGRAHEQYF. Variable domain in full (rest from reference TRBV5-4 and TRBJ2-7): ETGVTQSPTHLIKTRGQQVTLRCSSQSGHNTVSWYQQALGQGPQFIFQYYREEENGRGNFPPRFSGLQFPNYSSELNVNALELDDSALYLCASSPTGGRAHEQYFGPGTRLTVT.

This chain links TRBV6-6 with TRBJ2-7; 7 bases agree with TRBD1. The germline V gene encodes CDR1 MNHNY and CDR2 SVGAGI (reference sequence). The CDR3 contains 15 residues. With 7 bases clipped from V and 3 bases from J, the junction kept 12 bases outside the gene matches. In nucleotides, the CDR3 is TGTGCCAGCAAGCCCAATCAGGCAGGGGGCTACGAGCAGTACTTC. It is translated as CASKPNQAGGYEQYF.

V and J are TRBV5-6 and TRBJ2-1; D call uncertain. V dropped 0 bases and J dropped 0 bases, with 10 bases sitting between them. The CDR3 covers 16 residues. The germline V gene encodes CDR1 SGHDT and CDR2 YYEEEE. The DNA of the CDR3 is TGTGCCAGCAGCTTGGCCGGCGTTAGCTCCTACAATGAGCAGTTCTTC. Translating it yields CASSLAGVSSYNEQFF. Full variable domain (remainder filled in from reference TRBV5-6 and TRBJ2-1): DAGVTQSPTHLIKTRGQQVTLRCSPKSGHDTVSWYQQALGQGPQFIFQYYEEEERQRGNFPDRFSGHQFPNYSSELNVNALLLGDSALYLCASSLAGVSSYNEQFFGPGTRLTVL.

DNA for the CDR3: TGCAGCGTTGAAGACCAGGTCGGGGGCTACACCTTC. It is translated as CSVEDQVGGYTF. The chain links TRBV29-1 to TRBJ1-2; no clear D. Germline V CDR1 and CDR2: SQVTM, ANQGSEA. The CDR3 spans 12 residues. Deletions cut 0 bases from V and 8 bases from J, with 10 bases between.

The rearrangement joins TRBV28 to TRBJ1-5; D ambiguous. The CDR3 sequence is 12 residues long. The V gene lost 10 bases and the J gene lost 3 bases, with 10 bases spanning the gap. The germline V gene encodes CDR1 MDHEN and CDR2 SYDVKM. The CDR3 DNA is TGTGCCACCTCGACCGCCAATCAGCCCCAGCATTTT. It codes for CATSTANQPQHF. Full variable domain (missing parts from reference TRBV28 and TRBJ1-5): DVKVTQSSRYLVKRTGEKVFLECVQDMDHENMFWYRQDPGLGLRLIYFSYDVKMKEKGDIPEGYSVSREKKERFSLILESASTNQTSMYLCATSTANQPQHFGDGTRLSIL.

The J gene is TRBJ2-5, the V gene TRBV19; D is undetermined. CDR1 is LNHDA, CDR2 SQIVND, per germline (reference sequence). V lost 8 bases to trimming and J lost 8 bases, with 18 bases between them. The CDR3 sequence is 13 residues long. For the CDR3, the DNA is TGTGCCAGTTCCCACCGAGATCCAGATACCCAGTACTTC. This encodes CASSHRDPDTQYF.

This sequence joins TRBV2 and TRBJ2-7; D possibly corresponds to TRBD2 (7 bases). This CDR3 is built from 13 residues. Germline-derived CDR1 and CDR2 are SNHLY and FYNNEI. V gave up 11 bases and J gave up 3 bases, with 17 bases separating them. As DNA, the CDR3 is TGTGCCTGGGGGAGGGGGGATATCTACGAGCAGTACTTC. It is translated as CAWGRGDIYEQYF.

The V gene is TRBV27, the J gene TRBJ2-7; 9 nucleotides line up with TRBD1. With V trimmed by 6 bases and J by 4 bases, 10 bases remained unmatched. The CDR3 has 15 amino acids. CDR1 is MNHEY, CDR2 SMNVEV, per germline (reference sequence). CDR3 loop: CASRPRDRGKYEQYF. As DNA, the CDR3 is TGTGCCAGCAGGCCCCGTGACAGGGGGAAATACGAGCAGTACTTC.